The clone carrying this T cell receptor beta chain was counted between two and nine times. Arm-PCR of CDR3 regions with iRepertoire HTBI primers generated TCR beta libraries. Via MiXCR, TCRdb re-called the multiplex PCR reads, giving one row per CDR3 protein. This sample has 580,000 or so distinct CDR3 sequences, with 15% to 20% found just once. This sample is drawn from a study of regulatory T cells in long-lasting Graves disease. Time point noted: newly diagnosed GD, antithyroid drugs for less than 3 months. PBMCs were the source of the RNA used for TCR sequencing. These data also formed part of another study, on T cells in Graves' hyperthyroidism and ophthalmopathy.

This sample comprised peripheral blood mononuclear cells (PBMCs), obtained at new diagnosis, from a patient treated with antithyroid drugs. The receptor was isolated from a man between 18 and 35 years old with Graves disease.

CDR3: CASKGTTYEQYF. CDR3 nucleotide sequence: TGTGCCAGCAAGGGGACAACCTACGAGCAGTACTTC. The gene calls are TRBV27 and TRBJ2-7; possible D gene TRBD1, 6 bases. Trimming left V 7 bases short and J 2 bases short, with 9 bases between. Germline values: CDR1 MNHEY, CDR2 SMNVEV (reference sequence). CDR3 length equals 12 residues.